A single sample gave rise to the 2 T cell receptor beta chains below, sequenced in a study of immune characterization of retroperitoneal liposarcoma. TCRdb called the PCR reads again in MiXCR, with one record for every CDR3 protein. Here the sample spans about 9,700 distinct CDR3 sequences, 28% being singletons. The sequenced sample consisted of tumor tissue. These receptors came from a female donor with retroperitoneal liposarcoma.

By its share, this clonotype is medium-sized. This chain joins TRBV7-8 and TRBJ2-5; 11 bases are a match to TRBD2. V shed 5 bases and J 5 bases; nucleotides not matched to a gene: 4. Looked up from germline, CDR1 is SGHVS and CDR2 is FQNEAQ. The CDR3 has 14 residues. Written as DNA, the CDR3 is TGTGCCAGCAGCGCTAGCGGGGGGCTTGAGACCCAGTACTTC. Protein product: CASSASGGLETQYF.

This clonotype counts as medium-sized. The chain joins TRBV7-8 to TRBJ2-1, with 10 bases fitting TRBD1. CDR1 SGHVS and CDR2 FQNEAQ come from the germline V gene. The ends lost 9 bases at V and 2 bases at J; junction bases unmatched: 4. The CDR3 spans 14 residues. CDR3 in amino acids: CASQTGGAYNEQFF. CDR3 in DNA: TGTGCCAGTCAGACAGGGGGCGCCTACAATGAGCAGTTCTTC. Full variable domain (missing parts from reference TRBV7-8 and TRBJ2-1): GAGVSQSPRYKVAKRGQDVALRCDPISGHVSLFWYQQALGQGPEFLTYFQNEAQLDKSGLPSDRFFAERPEGSVSTLKIQRTQQEDSAVYLCASQTGGAYNEQFFGPGTRLTVL.